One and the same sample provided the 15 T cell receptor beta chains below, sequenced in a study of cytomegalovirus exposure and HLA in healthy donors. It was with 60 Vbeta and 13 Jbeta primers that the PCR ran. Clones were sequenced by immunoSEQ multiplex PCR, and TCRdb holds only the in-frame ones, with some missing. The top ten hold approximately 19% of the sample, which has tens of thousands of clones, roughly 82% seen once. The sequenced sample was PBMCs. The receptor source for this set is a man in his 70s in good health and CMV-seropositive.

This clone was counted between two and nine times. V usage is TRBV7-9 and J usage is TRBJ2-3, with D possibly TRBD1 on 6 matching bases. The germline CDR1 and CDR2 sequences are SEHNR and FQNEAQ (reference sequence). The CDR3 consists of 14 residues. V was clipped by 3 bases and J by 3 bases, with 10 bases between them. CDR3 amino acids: CASSFGTLTDTQYF. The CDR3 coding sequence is TGTGCCAGCAGCTTCGGGACACTAACAGATACGCAGTATTTT.

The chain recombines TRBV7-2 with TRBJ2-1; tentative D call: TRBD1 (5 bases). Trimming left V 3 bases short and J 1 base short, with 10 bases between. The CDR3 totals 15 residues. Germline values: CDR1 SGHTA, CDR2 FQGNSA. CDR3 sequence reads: CASSFVQGSYNEQFF. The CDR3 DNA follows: TGTGCCAGCAGCTTTGTCCAGGGATCCTACAATGAGCAGTTCTTC.

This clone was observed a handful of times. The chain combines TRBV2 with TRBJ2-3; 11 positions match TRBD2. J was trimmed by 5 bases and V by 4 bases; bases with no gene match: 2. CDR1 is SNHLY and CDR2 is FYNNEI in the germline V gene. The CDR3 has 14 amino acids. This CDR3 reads CASSVLAGVDTQYF. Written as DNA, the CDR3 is TGTGCCAGCAGTGTACTAGCGGGGGTAGATACGCAGTATTTT.

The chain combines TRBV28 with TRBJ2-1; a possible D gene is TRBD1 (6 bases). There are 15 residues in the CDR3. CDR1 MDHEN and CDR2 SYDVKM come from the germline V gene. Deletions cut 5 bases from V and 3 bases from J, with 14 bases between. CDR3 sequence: CASSAPGTHYNEQFF. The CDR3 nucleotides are TGTGCCAGCAGTGCCCCCGGGACACACTACAATGAGCAGTTCTTC. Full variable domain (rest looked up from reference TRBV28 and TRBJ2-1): DVKVTQSSRYLVKRTGEKVFLECVQDMDHENMFWYRQDPGLGLRLIYFSYDVKMKEKGDIPEGYSVSREKKERFSLILESASTNQTSMYLCASSAPGTHYNEQFFGPGTRLTVL.

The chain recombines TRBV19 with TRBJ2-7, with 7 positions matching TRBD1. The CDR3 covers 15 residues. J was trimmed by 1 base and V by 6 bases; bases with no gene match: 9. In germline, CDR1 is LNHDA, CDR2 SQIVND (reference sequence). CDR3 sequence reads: CASRLSGTESYEQYF. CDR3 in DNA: TGTGCCAGTAGACTCTCGGGGACAGAGTCCTACGAGCAGTACTTC. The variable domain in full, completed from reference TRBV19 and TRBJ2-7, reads DGGITQSPKYLFRKEGQNVTLSCEQNLNHDAMYWYRQDPGQGLRLIYYSQIVNDFQKGDIAEGYSVSREKKESFPLTVTSAQKNPTAFYLCASRLSGTESYEQYFGPGTRLTVT.

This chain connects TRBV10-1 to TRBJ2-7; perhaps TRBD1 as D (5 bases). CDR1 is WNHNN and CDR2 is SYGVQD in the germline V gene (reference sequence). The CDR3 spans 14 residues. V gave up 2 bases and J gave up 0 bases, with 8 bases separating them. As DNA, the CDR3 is TGCGCCAGCAGTGAGAAGACAGTCTCCTACGAGCAGTACTTC. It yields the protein CASSEKTVSYEQYF.

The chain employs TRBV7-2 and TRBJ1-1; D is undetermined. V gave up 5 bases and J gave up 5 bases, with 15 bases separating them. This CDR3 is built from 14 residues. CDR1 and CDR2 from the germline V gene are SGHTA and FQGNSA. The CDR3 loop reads CASSQRGMRTEAFF. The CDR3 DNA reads TGTGCCAGCAGCCAACGAGGGATGAGGACTGAAGCTTTCTTT.

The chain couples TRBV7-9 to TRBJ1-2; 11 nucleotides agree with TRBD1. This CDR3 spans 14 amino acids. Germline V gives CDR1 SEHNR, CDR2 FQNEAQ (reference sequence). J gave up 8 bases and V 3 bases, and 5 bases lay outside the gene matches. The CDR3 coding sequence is TGTGCCAGCAGCTTGGACAGGGGGCGCCGGGGCTACACCTTC. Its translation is CASSLDRGRRGYTF.

The CDR3 protein is CASSEAPGQNSPLHF. The DNA of the CDR3 is TGTGCCAGCAGTGAAGCGCCGGGACAAAATTCACCCCTCCACTTT. The V gene is TRBV6-1, the J gene TRBJ1-6, with a possible D match to TRBD1 (6 bases). Germline lookup yields CDR1 MNHNS and CDR2 SASEGT. CDR3 length equals 15 residues. Deletions cut 0 bases from V and 7 bases from J, with 10 bases between.

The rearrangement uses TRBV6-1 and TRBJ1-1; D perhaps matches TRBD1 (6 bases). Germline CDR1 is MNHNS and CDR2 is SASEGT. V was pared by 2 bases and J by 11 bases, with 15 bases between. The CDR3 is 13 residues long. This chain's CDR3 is CASSETEGGVAFF. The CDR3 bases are TGTGCCAGCAGTGAAACGGAAGGGGGAGTGGCTTTCTTT.

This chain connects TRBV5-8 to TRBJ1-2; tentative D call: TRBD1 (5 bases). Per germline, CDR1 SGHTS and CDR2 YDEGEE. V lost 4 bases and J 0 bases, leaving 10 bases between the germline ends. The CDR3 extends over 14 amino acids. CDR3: CASSMDTPNYGYTF. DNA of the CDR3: TGTGCCAGCAGCATGGACACGCCTAACTATGGCTACACCTTC.

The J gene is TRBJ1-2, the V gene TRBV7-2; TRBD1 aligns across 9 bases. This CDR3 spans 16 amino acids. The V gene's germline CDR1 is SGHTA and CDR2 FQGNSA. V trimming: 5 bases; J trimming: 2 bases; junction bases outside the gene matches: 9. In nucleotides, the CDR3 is TGTGCCAGCAGCCCCTTTGCGGACAGGGGCAACTATGGCTACACCTTC. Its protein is CASSPFADRGNYGYTF.

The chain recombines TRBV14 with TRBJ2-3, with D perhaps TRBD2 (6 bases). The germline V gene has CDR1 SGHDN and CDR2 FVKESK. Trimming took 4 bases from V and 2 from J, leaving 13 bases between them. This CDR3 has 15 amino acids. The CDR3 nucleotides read TGTGCCAGCAGCCTGGGACTTCACAACACAGATACGCAGTATTTT. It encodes CASSLGLHNTDTQYF.

The CDR3 coding sequence is TGTGCCACCAGCAGAGATCGTTATCAGGTCAACACTGAAGCTTTCTTT. It encodes CATSRDRYQVNTEAFF. This sequence joins TRBV15 and TRBJ1-1, with D hard to call. The CDR3 is 16 amino acids. The V and J ends lost 0 bases and 2 bases respectively, with 13 bases between them. Germline lookup yields CDR1 LNHNV and CDR2 YYDKDF (reference sequence). Filled out from reference TRBV15 and TRBJ1-1, the complete variable domain reads DAMVIQNPRYQVTQFGKPVTLSCSQTLNHNVMYWYQQKSSQAPKLLFHYYDKDFNNEADTPDNFQSRRPNTSFCFLDIRSPGLGDTAMYLCATSRDRYQVNTEAFFGQGTRLTVV.

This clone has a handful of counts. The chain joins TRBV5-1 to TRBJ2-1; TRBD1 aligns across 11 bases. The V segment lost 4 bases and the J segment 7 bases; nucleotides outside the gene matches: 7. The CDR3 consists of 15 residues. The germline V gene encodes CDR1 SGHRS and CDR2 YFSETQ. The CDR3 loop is CASSGGTGGGNEQFF. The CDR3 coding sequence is TGCGCCAGCAGCGGGGGGACAGGGGGAGGGAATGAGCAGTTCTTC.